Described below is a single T cell receptor beta chain sequence and its context. Its antigen is currently unknown. The data originate from a study of Ad26.COV2.S vaccination and SARS-CoV-2 variants. For the study at large: By the intramuscular route, Ad26.COV2.S was given once, or twice 56 days apart.

The table came from immunoSEQ multiplex PCR; TCRdb's copy has only in-frame clones and leaves some out. The data hold about half a million clones, with 80% to 90% observed a single time. Treatment of the sample: some 20 received Ad26.COV2.S at low or high dose, single or two shots; several received placebo; per-sample allocation not given. Day 63 after the first injection of vaccine or placebo was the sampling time. Germline V gene lookup returns CDR1 KGHSH and CDR2 LQKENI. Between the trimmed V and J ends, which lost 3 bases and 1 base, there was a span of 10 bases. This CDR3 contains 14 residues. Points from the study as a whole: Recipients given vaccine exceeded placebo recipients in spike-specific TCR breadth.

Sample: peripheral blood, taken in a trial of Ad26.COV2.S vaccine versus placebo. The receptor's source is a person aged 18-65 years who received the Ad26.COV2.S COVID-19 vaccine or a placebo. The J gene is TRBJ2-7, the V gene TRBV18; D remains ambiguous. The CDR3 nucleotides are TGTGCCAGCTCACCCTCCTCGGATTCCTACGAGCAGTACTTC. Its translation: CASSPSSDSYEQYF.